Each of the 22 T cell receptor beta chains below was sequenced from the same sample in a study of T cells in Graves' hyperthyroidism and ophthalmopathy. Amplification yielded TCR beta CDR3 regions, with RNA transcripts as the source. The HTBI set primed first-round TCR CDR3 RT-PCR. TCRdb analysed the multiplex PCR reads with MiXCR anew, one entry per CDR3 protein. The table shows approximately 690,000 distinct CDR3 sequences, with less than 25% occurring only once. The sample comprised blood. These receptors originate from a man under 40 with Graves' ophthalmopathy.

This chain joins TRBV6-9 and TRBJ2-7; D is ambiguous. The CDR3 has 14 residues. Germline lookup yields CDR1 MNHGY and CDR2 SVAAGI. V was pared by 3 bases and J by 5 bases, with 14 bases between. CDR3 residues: CASSYNSRGDEQYF. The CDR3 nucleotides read TGTGCCAGCAGTTACAACAGCCGTGGTGACGAGCAGTACTTC.

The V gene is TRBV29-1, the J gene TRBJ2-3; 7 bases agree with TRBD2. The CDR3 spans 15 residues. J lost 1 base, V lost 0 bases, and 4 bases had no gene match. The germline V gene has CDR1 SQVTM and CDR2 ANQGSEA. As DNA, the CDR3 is TGCAGCGTTGAAGACGGTCGGGAGGGCACAGATACGCAGTATTTT. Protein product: CSVEDGREGTDTQYF.

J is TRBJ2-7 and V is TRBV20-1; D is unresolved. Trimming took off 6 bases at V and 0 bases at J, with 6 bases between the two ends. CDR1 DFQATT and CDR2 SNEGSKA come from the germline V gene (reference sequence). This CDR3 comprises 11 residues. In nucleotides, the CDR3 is TGCAGTGCGGTGTACTCCTACGAGCAGTACTTC. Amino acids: CSAVYSYEQYF.

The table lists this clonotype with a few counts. CDR3 sequence (DNA): TGTGCCAGCAGCTTAGTGGCGGGCAGCATATATAATGAGCAGTTCTTC. Translation: CASSLVAGSIYNEQFF. The chain carries TRBV11-2 and TRBJ2-1, with D possibly matching TRBD2 (5 bases). The V end lost 1 base, the J end lost 7 bases, and 17 bases lay between the germline ends. There are 16 residues in the CDR3. Per the germline V gene, CDR1 is SGHAT and CDR2 is FQNNGV. The full variable domain, completed using reference TRBV11-2 and TRBJ2-1, is EAGVAQSPRYKIIEKRQSVAFWCNPISGHATLYWYQQILGQGPKLLIQFQNNGVVDDSQLPKDRFSAERLKGVDSTLKIQPAKLEDSAVYLCASSLVAGSIYNEQFFGPGTRLTVL.

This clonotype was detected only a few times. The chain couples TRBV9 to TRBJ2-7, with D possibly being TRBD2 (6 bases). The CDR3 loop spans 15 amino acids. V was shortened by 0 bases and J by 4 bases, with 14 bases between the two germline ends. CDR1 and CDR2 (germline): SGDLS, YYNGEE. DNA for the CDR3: TGTGCCAGCAGCGTAGGGTGGGACTTTTCTTACGAGCAGTACTTC. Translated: CASSVGWDFSYEQYF.

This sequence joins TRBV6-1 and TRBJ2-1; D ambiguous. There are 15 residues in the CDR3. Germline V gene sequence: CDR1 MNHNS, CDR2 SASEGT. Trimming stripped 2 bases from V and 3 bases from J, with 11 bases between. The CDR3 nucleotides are TGTGCCAGCAGTGAATTGTACAGCTACTACAATGAGCAGTTCTTC. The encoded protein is CASSELYSYYNEQFF.

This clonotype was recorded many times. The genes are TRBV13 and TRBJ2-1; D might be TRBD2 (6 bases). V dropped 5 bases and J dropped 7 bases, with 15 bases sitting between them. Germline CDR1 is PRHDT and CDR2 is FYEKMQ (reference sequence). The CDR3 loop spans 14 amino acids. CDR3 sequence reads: CASSPDYDPNEQFF. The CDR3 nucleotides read TGTGCCAGCAGCCCGGACTATGACCCAAATGAGCAGTTCTTC.

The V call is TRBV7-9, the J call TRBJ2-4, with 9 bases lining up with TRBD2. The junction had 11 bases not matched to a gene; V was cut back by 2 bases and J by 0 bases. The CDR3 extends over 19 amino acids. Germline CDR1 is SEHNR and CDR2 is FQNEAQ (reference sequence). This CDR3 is CASSLFVGAGGLAKNIQYF. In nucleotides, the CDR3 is TGTGCCAGCAGCTTATTCGTGGGAGCGGGAGGACTAGCCAAAAACATTCAGTACTTC.

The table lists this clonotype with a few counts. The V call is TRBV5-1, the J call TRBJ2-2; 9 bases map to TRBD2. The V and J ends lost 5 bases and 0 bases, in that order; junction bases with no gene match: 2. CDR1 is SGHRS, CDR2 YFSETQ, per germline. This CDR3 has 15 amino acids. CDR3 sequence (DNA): TGCGCCAGCAGACCTAGCGGGGCGAACACCGGGGAGCTGTTTTTT. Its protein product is CASRPSGANTGELFF. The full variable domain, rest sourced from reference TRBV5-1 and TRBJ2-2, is KAGVTQTPRYLIKTRGQQVTLSCSPISGHRSVSWYQQTPGQGLQFLFEYFSETQRNKGNFPGRFSGRQFSNSRSEMNVSTLELGDSALYLCASRPSGANTGELFFGEGSRLTVL.

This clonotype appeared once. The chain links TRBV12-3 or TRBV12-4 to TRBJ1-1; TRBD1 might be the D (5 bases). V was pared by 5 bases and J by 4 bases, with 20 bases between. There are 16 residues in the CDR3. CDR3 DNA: TGTGCCAGCAGTGCCCGGGGTGGGTCGGGGGTCACTGAAGCTTTCTTT. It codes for CASSARGGSGVTEAFF.

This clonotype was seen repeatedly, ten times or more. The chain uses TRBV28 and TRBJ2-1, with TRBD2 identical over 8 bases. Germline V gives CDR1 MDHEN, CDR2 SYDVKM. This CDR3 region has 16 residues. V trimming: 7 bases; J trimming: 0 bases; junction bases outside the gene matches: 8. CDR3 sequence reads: CASTTPSGSSYNEQFF. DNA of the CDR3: TGTGCCAGCACCACCCCGAGCGGGAGCTCCTACAATGAGCAGTTCTTC. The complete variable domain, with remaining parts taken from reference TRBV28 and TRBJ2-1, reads DVKVTQSSRYLVKRTGEKVFLECVQDMDHENMFWYRQDPGLGLRLIYFSYDVKMKEKGDIPEGYSVSREKKERFSLILESASTNQTSMYLCASTTPSGSSYNEQFFGPGTRLTVL.

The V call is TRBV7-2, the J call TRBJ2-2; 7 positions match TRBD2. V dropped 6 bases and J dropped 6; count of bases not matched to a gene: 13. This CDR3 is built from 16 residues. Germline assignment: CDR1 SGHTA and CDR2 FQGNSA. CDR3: CASRAGRETFPGELFF. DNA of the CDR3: TGTGCCAGCAGGGCCGGGCGGGAGACGTTCCCCGGGGAGCTGTTTTTT. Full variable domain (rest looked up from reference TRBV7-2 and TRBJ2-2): GAGVSQSPSNKVTEKGKDVELRCDPISGHTALYWYRQSLGQGLEFLIYFQGNSAPDKSGLPSDRFSAERTGGSVSTLTIQRTQQEDSAVYLCASRAGRETFPGELFFGEGSRLTVL.

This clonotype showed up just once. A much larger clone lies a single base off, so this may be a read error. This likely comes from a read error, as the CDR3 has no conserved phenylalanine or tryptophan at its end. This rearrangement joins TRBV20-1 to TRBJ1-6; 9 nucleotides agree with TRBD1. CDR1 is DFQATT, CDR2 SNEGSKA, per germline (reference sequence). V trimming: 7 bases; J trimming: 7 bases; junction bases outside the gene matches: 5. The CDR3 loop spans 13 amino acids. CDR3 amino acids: CSVSDRGNSPLHL. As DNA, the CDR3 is TGCAGTGTTTCAGACAGGGGGAATTCACCCCTCCACCTT.

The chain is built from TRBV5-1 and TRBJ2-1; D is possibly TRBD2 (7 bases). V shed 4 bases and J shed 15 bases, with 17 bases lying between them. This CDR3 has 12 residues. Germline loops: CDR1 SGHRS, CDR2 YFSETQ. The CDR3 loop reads CASSGRGDPRFF. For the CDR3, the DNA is TGCGCCAGCAGCGGGAGGGGGGACCCGAGGTTCTTC.

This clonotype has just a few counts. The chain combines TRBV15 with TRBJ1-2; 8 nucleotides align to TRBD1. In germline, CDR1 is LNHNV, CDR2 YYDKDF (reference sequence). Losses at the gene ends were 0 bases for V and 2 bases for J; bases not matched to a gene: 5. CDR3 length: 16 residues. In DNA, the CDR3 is TGTGCCACCAGCAGAGATTTGGCAGGGGGCAACTATGGCTACACCTTC. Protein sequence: CATSRDLAGGNYGYTF.

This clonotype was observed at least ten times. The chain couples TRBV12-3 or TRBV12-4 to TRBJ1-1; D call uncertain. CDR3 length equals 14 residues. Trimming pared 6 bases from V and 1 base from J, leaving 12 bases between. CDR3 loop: CASRKTIRNTEAFF. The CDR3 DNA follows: TGTGCCAGCAGGAAAACCATCCGGAACACTGAAGCTTTCTTT.

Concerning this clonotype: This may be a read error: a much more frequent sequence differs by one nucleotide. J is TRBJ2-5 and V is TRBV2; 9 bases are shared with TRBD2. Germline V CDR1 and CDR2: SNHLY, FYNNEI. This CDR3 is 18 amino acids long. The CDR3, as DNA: TGTGCCAACAGTGAACTCGGGGGAGGACTAGCGATCCAAGAGACCCAGTACTTC. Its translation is CANSELGGGLAIQETQYF.

CDR3 amino acids: CASSLTGPKTYEQYF. The CDR3 coding sequence is TGCGCCAGCAGCCTGACAGGTCCCAAAACTTACGAGCAGTACTTC. The rearrangement joins TRBV4-1 to TRBJ2-7, with a tentative D call TRBD1 (6 bases). V lost 4 bases, J lost 4 bases, and 17 bases lay in between. The CDR3 has 15 amino acids. Germline CDR1 reads MGHRA; CDR2 reads YSYEKL.

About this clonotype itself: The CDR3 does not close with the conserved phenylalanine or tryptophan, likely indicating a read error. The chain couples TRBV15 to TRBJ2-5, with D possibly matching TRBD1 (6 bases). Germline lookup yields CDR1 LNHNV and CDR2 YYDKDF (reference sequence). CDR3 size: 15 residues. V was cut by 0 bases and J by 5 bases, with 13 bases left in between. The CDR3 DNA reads TGTGCCACCAGCAGAGACCCGACAGGAGGCGAGACCCAGTACTCC. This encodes CATSRDPTGGETQYS.

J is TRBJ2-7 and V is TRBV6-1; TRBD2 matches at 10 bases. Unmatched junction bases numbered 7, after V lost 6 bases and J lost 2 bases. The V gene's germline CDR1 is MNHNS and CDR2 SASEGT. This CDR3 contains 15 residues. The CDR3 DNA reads TGTGCCAGCAGCGCTAGAGCGGGAGGGGCCTACGAGCAGTACTTC. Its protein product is CASSARAGGAYEQYF.

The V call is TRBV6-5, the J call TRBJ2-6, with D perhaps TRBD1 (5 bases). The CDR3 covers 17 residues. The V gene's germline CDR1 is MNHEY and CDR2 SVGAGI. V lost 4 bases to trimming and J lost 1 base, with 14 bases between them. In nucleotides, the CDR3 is TGTGCCAGCAGTTGGACAAGTCCCGGGTCTGGGGCCAACGTCCTGACTTTC. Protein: CASSWTSPGSGANVLTF.

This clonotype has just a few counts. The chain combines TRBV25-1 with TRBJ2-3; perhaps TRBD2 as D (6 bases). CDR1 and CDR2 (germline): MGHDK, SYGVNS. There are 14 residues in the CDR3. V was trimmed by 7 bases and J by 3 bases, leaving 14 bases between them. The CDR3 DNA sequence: TGTGCCAGCACCCTGACGGGAGCGACAGATACGCAGTATTTT. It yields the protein CASTLTGATDTQYF.